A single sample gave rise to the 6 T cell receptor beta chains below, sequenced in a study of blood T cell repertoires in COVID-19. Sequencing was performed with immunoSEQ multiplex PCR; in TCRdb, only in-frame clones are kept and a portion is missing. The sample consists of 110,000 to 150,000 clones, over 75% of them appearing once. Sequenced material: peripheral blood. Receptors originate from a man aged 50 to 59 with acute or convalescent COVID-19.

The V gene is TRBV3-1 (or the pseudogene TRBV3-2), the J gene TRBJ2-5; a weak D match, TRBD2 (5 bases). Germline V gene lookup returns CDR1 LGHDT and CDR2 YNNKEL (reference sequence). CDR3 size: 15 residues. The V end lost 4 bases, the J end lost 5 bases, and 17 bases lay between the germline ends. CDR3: CASSLVGMGSETQYF. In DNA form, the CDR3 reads TGTGCCAGCAGCCTAGTCGGGATGGGGAGTGAGACCCAGTACTTC.

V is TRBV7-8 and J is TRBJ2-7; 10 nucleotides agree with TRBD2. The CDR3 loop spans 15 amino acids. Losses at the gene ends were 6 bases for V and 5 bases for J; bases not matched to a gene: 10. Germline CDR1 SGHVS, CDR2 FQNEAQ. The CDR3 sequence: CASRALAGEVNEQYF. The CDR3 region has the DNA TGTGCCAGCAGGGCTCTAGCGGGAGAGGTGAACGAGCAGTACTTC.

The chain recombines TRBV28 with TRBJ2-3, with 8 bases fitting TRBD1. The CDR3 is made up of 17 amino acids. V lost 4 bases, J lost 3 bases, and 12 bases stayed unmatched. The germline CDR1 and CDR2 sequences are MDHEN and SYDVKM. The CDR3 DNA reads TGTGCCAGCAGTTCCCCCCGGTGGACAGGGTGGACAGATACGCAGTATTTT. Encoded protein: CASSSPRWTGWTDTQYF.

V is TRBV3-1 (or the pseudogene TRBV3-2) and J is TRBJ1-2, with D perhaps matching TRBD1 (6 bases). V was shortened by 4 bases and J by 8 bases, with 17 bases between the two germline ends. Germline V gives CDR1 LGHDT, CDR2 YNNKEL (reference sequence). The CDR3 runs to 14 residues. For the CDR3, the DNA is TGTGCCAGCAGCCTTATAGGGACACTCAGGGGCTACACCTTC. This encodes CASSLIGTLRGYTF.

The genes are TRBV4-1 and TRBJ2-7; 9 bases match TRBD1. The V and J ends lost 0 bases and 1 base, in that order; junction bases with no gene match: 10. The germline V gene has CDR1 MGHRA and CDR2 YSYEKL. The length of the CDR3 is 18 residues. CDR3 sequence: CASSQDSIGTGYSYEQYF. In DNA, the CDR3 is TGCGCCAGCAGCCAAGATTCCATCGGGACAGGGTATTCCTACGAGCAGTACTTC.

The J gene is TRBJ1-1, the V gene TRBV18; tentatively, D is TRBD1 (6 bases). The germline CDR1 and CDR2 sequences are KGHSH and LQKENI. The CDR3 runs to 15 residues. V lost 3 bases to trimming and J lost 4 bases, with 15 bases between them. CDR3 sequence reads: CASSPGRGFSTEAFF. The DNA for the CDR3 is TGTGCCAGCTCACCTGGCAGGGGCTTTTCCACTGAAGCTTTCTTT.